Reported below is one T cell receptor (beta chain). This record belongs to a study of blood T cell repertoires in COVID-19. Study summary: Collection of acute and convalescent COVID-19 samples took place in the United States, Italy and Spain. T cells, B-cell-depleted T cells, or PBMCs provided the cDNA or gDNA that served as material.

Germline CDR1 SGHRS, CDR2 YFSETQ. The V end was cut by 0 bases, the J end by 3 bases, with 9 bases between. The CDR3 is 15 residues long. Methods used by the authors: For nucleated cells, counts were estimated from reference gene primer amplification. Data came from immunoSEQ multiplex PCR; TCRdb stores just in-frame clones and leaves some out. D and trimming were read from the DNA, whereas the V and J calls and clone size are those reported in that table. The table has roughly 250,000 clones, approximately 90% seen once. The specimen was peripheral blood. J is TRBJ1-4 and V is TRBV5-1; D is perhaps TRBD1 (6 bases). This receptor was obtained from a woman in her thirties or forties with acute or convalescent COVID-19. CDR3 nucleotide sequence: TGCGCCAGCAGCTTGGTAACAGGGTCTAATGAAAAACTGTTTTTT. Residues: CASSLVTGSNEKLFF.